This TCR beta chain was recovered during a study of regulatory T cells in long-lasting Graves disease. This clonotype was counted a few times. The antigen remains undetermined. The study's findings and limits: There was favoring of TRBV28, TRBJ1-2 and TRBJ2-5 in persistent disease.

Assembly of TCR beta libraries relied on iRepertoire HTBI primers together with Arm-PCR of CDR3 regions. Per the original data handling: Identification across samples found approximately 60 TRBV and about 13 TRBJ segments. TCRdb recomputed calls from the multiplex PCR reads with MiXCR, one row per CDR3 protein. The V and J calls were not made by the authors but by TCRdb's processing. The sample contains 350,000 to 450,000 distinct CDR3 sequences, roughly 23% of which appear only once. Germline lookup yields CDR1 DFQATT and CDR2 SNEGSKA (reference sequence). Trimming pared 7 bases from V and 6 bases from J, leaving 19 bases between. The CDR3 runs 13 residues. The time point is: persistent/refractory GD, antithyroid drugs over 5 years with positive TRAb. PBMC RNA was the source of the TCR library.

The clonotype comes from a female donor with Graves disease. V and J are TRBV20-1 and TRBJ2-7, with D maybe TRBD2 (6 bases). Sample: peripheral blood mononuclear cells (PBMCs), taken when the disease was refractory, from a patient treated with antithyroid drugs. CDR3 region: CSVPGTGALEQYF. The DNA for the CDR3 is TGCAGTGTCCCCGGGACTGGGGCACTCGAGCAGTACTTC.